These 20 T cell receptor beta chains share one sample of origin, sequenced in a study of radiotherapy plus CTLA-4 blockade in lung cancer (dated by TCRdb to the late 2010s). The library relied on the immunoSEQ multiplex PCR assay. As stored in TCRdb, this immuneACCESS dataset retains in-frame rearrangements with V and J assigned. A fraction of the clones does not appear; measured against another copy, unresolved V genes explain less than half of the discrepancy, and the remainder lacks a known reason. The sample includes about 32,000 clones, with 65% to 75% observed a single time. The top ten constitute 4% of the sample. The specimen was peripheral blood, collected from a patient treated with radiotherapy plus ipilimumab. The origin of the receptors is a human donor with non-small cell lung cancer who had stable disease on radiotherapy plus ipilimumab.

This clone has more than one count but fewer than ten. The DNA for the CDR3 is TGTGCCAGCAGTCCTGAGGTGCCCTCGAAAGCTTCACCCCTCCACTTT. This gives the protein CASSPEVPSKASPLHF. The V and J genes are TRBV27 and TRBJ1-6; no reliable D call. The germline V gene has CDR1 MNHEY and CDR2 SMNVEV (reference sequence). The ends were cut back, 5 bases at V and 9 bases at J, with 20 bases in the middle. The CDR3 consists of 16 residues.

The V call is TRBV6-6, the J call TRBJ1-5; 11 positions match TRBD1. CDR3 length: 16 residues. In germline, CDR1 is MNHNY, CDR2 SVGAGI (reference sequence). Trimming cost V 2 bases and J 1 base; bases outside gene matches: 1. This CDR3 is CASSYGTGGSNQPQHF. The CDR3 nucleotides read TGTGCCAGCAGTTACGGGACAGGGGGAAGCAATCAGCCCCAGCATTTT.

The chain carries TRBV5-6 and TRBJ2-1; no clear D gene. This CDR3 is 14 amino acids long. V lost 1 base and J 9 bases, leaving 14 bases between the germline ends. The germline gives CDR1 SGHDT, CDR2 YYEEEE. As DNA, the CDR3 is TGTGCCAGCAGCTTGCGACGGACGGGTCGTGAGCAGTTCTTC. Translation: CASSLRRTGREQFF.

Written as DNA, the CDR3 is TGTGCCAGCAGTTCCCCGGTCGGGACATACAATGAGCAGTTCTTC. Translated, it gives CASSSPVGTYNEQFF. The chain links TRBV2 to TRBJ2-1, with D possibly being TRBD1 (6 bases). Germline V gene sequence: CDR1 SNHLY, CDR2 FYNNEI. The CDR3 loop spans 15 amino acids. V shed 5 bases and J shed 4 bases, with 15 bases lying between them.

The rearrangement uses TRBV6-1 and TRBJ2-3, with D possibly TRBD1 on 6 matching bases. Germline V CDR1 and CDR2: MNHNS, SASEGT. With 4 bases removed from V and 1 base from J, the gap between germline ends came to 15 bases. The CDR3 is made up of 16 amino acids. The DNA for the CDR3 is TGTGCCAGCAGTGGCCTCACAGGGCGTCGCACAGATACGCAGTATTTT. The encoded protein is CASSGLTGRRTDTQYF.

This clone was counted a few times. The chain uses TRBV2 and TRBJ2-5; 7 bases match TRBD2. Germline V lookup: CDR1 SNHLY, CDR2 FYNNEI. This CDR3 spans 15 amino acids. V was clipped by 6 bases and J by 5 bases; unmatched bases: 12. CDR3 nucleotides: TGTGCCAGCAGCGCTGGGACTATGGGTTACGAGACCCAGTACTTC. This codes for CASSAGTMGYETQYF.

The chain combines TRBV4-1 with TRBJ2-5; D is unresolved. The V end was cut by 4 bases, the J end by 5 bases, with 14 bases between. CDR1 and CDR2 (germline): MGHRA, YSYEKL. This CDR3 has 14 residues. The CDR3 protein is CASSPAFRMETQYF. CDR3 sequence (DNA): TGCGCCAGCAGCCCTGCGTTCAGAATGGAGACCCAGTACTTC.

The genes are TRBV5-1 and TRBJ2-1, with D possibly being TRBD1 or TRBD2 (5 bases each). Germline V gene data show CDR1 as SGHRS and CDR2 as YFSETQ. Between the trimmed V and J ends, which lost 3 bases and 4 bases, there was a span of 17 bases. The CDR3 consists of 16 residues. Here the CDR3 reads CASSSPGGGTYNEQFF. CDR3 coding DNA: TGCGCCAGCAGCTCCCCCGGTGGGGGTACTTACAATGAGCAGTTCTTC.

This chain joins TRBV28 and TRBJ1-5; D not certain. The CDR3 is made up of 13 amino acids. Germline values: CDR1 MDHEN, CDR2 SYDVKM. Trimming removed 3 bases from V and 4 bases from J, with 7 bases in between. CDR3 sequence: CASSFHTNQPQHF. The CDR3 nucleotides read TGTGCCAGCAGTTTTCACACGAATCAGCCCCAGCATTTT.

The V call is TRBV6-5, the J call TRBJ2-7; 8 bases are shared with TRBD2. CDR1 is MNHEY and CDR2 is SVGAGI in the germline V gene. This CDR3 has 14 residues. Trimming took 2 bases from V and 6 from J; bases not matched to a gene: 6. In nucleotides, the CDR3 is TGTGCCAGCAGTTACGAGGCGGGAGGCCCCGAGCAGTACTTC. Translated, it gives CASSYEAGGPEQYF.

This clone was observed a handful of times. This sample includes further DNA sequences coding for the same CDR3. Here the CDR3 reads CASKVEGGADEQYF. CDR3 nucleotide sequence: TGCGCCAGCAAGGTCGAGGGGGGGGCGGACGAGCAGTACTTC. The V gene is TRBV5-1, the J gene TRBJ2-7; D may be TRBD2 (7 bases). The germline CDR1 and CDR2 sequences are SGHRS and YFSETQ. Trimming took off 6 bases at V and 5 bases at J, with 18 bases between the two ends. The CDR3 is 14 amino acids.

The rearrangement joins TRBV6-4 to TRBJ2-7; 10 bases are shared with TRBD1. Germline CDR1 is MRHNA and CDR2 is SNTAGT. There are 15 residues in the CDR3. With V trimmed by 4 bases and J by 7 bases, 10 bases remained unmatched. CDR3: CASSAGQGNVREQYF. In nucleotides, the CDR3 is TGTGCCAGCAGTGCGGGACAGGGGAACGTGAGGGAGCAGTACTTC.

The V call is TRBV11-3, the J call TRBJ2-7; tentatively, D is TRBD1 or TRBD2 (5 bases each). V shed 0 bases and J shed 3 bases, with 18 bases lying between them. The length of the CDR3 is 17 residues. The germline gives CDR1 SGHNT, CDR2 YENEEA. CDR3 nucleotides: TGTGCCAGCAGCTTAGATGACAGACCCGGGATATTCTACGAGCAGTACTTC. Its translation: CASSLDDRPGIFYEQYF.

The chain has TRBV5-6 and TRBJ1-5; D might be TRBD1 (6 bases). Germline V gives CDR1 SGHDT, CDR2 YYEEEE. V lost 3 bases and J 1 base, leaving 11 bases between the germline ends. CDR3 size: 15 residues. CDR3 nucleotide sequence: TGTGCCAGCAGCTACAGGGTGATGAGCAATCAGCCCCAGCATTTT. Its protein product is CASSYRVMSNQPQHF.

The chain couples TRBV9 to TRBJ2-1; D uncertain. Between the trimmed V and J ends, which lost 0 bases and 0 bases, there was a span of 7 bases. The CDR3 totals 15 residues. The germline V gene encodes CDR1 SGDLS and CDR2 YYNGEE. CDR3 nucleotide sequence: TGTGCCAGCAGCGTAGGGCGGAACTCCTACAATGAGCAGTTCTTC. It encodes CASSVGRNSYNEQFF.

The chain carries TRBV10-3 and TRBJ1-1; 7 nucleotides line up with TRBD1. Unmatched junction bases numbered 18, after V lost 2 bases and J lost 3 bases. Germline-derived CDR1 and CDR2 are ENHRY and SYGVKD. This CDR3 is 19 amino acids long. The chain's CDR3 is CAISERGRWGRGEDTEAFF. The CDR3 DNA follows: TGTGCCATCAGTGAGAGGGGGCGTTGGGGCAGGGGCGAGGACACTGAAGCTTTCTTT.

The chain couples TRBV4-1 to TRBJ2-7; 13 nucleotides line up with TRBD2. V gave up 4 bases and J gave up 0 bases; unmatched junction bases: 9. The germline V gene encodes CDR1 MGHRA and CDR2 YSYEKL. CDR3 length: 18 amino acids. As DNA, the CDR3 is TGCGCCAGCAGCCTAGGACTAGCGGGAGCCCTTAGCTCCTACGAGCAGTACTTC. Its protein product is CASSLGLAGALSSYEQYF.

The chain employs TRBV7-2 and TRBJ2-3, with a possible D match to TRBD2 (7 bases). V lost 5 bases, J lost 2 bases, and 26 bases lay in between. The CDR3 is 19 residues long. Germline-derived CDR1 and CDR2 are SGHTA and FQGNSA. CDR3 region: CASSRRGGISAINTDTQYF. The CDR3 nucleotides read TGTGCCAGCAGCCGGAGGGGGGGCATTAGCGCTATAAACACAGATACGCAGTATTTT.

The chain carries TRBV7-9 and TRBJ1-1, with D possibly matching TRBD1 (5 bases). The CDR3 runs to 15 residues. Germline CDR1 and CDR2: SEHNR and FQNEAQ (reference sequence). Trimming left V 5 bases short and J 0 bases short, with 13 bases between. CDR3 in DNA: TGTGCCAGCAGCGTGGCGGGACTGTTGAACACTGAAGCTTTCTTT. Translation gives CASSVAGLLNTEAFF. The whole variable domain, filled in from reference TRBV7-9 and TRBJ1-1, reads DTGVSQNPRHKITKRGQNVTFRCDPISEHNRLYWYRQTLGQGPEFLTYFQNEAQLEKSRLLSDRFSAERPKGSFSTLEIQRTEQGDSAMYLCASSVAGLLNTEAFFGQGTRLTVV.

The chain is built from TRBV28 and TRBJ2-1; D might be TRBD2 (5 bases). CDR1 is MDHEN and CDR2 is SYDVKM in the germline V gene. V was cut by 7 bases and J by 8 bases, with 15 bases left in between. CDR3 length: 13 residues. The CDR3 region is CASMRAQPHEQFF. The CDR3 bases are TGTGCCAGCATGAGGGCCCAACCCCATGAGCAGTTCTTC.